One and the same sample provided the 7 T cell receptor beta chains below, sequenced in a study of blood T cell repertoires in COVID-19. Clones were sequenced by immunoSEQ multiplex PCR, and TCRdb holds only the in-frame ones, with some missing. The sample lists roughly 120,000 clones, 88% occurring once. Sequenced material: peripheral blood. These receptors came from a woman in her 50s with active or convalescent COVID-19.

The V and J genes are TRBV9 and TRBJ2-1, with 9 nucleotides matching TRBD2. The CDR3 runs to 16 residues. The V and J ends lost 0 bases and 4 bases, in that order; junction bases with no gene match: 5. The germline V gene has CDR1 SGDLS and CDR2 YYNGEE. The CDR3 sequence: CASSVEAGLAYNEQFF. Written as DNA, the CDR3 is TGTGCCAGCAGCGTAGAGGCGGGACTAGCTTACAATGAGCAGTTCTTC.

This chain links TRBV4-1 with TRBJ1-3, with D perhaps matching TRBD1 (6 bases). The CDR3 consists of 15 residues. The V gene lost 6 bases and the J gene lost 2 bases, with 14 bases spanning the gap. Germline V gives CDR1 MGHRA, CDR2 YSYEKL. CDR3 in DNA: TGCGCCAGCAGTACGTCAGGGGTGGCTGGAAACACCATATATTTT. Its protein is CASSTSGVAGNTIYF.

J is TRBJ2-3 and V is TRBV7-2; D call uncertain. The CDR3 is 16 amino acids. Germline V gene data show CDR1 as SGHTA and CDR2 as FQGNSA. Trimming stripped 1 base from V and 4 bases from J, with 15 bases between. The CDR3 coding sequence is TGTGCCAGCAGCTTAGGAATCCCGAGGTGGGCAGATACGCAGTATTTT. Encoded protein: CASSLGIPRWADTQYF.

This chain uses TRBV30 with TRBJ2-7; 8 positions match TRBD2. The CDR3 spans 17 residues. Germline V gene data show CDR1 as GTSNPN and CDR2 as SVGIG (reference sequence). Trimming removed 2 bases from V and 3 bases from J; junction bases left unmatched: 15. The CDR3 region is CAWSRNLGIAGNYEQYF. Written as DNA, the CDR3 is TGTGCCTGGAGTAGAAATTTGGGAATAGCGGGGAACTACGAGCAGTACTTC.

The V call is TRBV5-5, the J call TRBJ2-4; 9 positions match TRBD1. Trimming at V came to 4 bases and at J to 0 bases, leaving 14 bases not matched to a gene. Looked up from germline, CDR1 is SGHKS and CDR2 is YYEKEE (reference sequence). The CDR3 length is 19 residues. Here the CDR3 reads CASSEIDRGSLGAKNIQYF. The CDR3 DNA follows: TGTGCCAGCAGCGAGATAGACAGGGGGTCGCTAGGAGCCAAAAACATTCAGTACTTC.

The V gene is TRBV9, the J gene TRBJ1-1; TRBD1 might be the D (5 bases). This CDR3 is 15 amino acids long. Germline V lookup: CDR1 SGDLS, CDR2 YYNGEE. The ends were cut back, 3 bases at V and 1 base at J, with 13 bases in the middle. CDR3 coding DNA: TGTGCCAGCAGCGCTCTAGGGGTCCCGAACACTGAAGCTTTCTTT. Protein product: CASSALGVPNTEAFF. The full variable domain, in which reference TRBV9 and TRBJ1-1 provide the parts outside the CDR3, is DSGVTQTPKHLITATGQRVTLRCSPRSGDLSVYWYQQSLDQGLQFLIQYYNGEERAKGNILERFSAQQFPDLHSELNLSSLELGDSALYFCASSALGVPNTEAFFGQGTRLTVV.

The chain has TRBV27 and TRBJ2-1; 15 bases align to TRBD2. The CDR3 spans 18 residues. Losses at the gene ends were 5 bases for V and 4 bases for J; bases not matched to a gene: 9. Germline V gene lookup returns CDR1 MNHEY and CDR2 SMNVEV (reference sequence). The CDR3 protein is CASSPGLAGGPGYNEQFF. DNA for the CDR3: TGTGCCAGCAGTCCCGGACTAGCGGGAGGGCCGGGTTACAATGAGCAGTTCTTC.